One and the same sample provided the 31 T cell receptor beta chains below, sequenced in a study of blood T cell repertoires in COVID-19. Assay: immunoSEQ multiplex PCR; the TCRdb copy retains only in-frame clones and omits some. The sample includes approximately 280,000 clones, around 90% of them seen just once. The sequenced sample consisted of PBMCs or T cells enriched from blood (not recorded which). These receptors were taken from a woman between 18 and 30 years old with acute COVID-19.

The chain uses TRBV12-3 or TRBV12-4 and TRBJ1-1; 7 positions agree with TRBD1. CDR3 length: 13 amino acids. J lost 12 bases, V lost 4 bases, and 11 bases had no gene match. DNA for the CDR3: TGTGCCAGCAGTTCCCAGGGGGGACCCCAACCTTTCTTT. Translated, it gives CASSSQGGPQPFF.

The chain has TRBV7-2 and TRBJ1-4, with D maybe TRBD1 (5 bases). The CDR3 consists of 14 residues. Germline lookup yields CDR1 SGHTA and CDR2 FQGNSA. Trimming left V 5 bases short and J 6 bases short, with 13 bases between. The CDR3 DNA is TGTGCCAGCAGCACCCAGGGCGCAGATGAAAAACTGTTTTTT. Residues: CASSTQGADEKLFF. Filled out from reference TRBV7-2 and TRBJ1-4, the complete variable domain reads GAGVSQSPSNKVTEKGKDVELRCDPISGHTALYWYRQSLGQGLEFLIYFQGNSAPDKSGLPSDRFSAERTGGSVSTLTIQRTQQEDSAVYLCASSTQGADEKLFFGSGTQLSVL.

The CDR3: CASSLIILAGDWLEQYF. The DNA for the CDR3 is TGTGCCAGCAGCCTTATCATATTAGCGGGAGACTGGCTCGAGCAGTACTTC. The V gene is TRBV5-4, the J gene TRBJ2-7; 9 nucleotides agree with TRBD2. The CDR3 length is 17 residues. The V and J ends lost 4 bases and 6 bases, in that order; junction bases with no gene match: 17. Looked up from germline, CDR1 is SGHNT and CDR2 is YYREEE (reference sequence).

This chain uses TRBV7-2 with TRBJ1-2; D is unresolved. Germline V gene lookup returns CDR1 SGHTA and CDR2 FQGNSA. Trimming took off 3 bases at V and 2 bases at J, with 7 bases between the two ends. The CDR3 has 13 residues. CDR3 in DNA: TGTGCCAGCAGCTTGGGCAGAAACTATGGCTACACCTTC. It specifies CASSLGRNYGYTF. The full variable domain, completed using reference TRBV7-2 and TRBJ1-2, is GAGVSQSPSNKVTEKGKDVELRCDPISGHTALYWYRQSLGQGLEFLIYFQGNSAPDKSGLPSDRFSAERTGGSVSTLTIQRTQQEDSAVYLCASSLGRNYGYTFGSGTRLTVV.

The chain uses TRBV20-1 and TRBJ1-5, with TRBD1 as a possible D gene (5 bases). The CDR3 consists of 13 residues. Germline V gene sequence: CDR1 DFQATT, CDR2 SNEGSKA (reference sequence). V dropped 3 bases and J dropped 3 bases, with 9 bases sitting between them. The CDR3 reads CSASPRDNQPQHF. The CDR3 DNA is TGCAGTGCTAGTCCCAGGGACAATCAGCCCCAGCATTTT.

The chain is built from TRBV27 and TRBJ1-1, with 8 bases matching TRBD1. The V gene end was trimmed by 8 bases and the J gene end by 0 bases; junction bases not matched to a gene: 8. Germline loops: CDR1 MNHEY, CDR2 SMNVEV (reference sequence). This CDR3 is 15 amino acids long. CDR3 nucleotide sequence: TGTGCCAGCTTCGACAGGGGAATCATGAACACTGAAGCTTTCTTT. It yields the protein CASFDRGIMNTEAFF.

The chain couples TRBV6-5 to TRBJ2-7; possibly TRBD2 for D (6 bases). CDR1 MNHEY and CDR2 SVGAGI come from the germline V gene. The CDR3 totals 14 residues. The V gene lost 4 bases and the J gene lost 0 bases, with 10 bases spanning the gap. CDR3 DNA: TGTGCCAGCAGTTTGGGAGGTCTCTCCTACGAGCAGTACTTC. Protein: CASSLGGLSYEQYF.

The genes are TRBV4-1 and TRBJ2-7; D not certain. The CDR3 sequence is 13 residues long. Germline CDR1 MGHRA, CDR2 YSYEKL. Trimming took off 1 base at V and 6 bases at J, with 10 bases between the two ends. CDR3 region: CASSQVLGGEQYF. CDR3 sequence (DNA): TGCGCCAGCAGCCAAGTTCTAGGCGGCGAGCAGTACTTC.

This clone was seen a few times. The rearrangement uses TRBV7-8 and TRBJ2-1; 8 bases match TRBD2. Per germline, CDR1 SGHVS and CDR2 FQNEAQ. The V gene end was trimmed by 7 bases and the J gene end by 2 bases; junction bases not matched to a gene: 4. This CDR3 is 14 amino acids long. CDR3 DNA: TGTGCCAGCAAAGCGGGAGTCGCCTACAATGAGCAGTTCTTC. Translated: CASKAGVAYNEQFF. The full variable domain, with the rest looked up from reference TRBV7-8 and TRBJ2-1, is GAGVSQSPRYKVAKRGQDVALRCDPISGHVSLFWYQQALGQGPEFLTYFQNEAQLDKSGLPSDRFFAERPEGSVSTLKIQRTQQEDSAVYLCASKAGVAYNEQFFGPGTRLTVL.

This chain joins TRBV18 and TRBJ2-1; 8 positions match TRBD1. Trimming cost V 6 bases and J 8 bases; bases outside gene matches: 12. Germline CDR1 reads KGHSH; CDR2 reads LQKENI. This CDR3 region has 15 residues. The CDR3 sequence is CASSTVKAGGDEQFF. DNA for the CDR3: TGTGCCAGCTCGACGGTCAAAGCAGGGGGCGATGAGCAGTTCTTC.

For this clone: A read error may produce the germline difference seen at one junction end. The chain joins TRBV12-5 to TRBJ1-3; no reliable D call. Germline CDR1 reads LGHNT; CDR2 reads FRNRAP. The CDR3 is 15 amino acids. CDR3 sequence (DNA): TGTGCTAGTGGTTTTGAGGGTAGGCCTGGAGACACCATATATTTT. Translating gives CASGFEGRPGDTIYF. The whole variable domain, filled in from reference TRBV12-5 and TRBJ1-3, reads DARVTQTPRHKVTEMGQEVTMRCQPILGHNTVFWYRQTMMQGLELLAYFRNRAPLDDSGMPKDRFSAEMPDATLATLKIQPSEPRDSAVYFCASGFEGRPGDTIYFGEGSWLTVV.

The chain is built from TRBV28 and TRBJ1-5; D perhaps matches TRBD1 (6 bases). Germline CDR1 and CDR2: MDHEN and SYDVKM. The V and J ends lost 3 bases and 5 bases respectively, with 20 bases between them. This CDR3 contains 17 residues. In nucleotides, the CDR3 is TGTGCCAGCAGTTTCCCTGCCCACAGGGCACTCTATCAGCCCCAGCATTTT. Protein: CASSFPAHRALYQPQHF.

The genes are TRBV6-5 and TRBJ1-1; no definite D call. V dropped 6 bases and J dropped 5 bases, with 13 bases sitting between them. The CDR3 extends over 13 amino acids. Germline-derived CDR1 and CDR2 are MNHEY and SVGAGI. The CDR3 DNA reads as TGTGCCAGCAGACAATTAGGGAGAACTGAAGCTTTCTTT. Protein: CASRQLGRTEAFF.

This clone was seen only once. DNA for the CDR3: TGCGCCAGCAGGGGACAGAGATACGAGCAGTACTTC. Encoded protein: CASRGQRYEQYF. The chain has TRBV5-1 and TRBJ2-7; 7 bases map to TRBD1. There are 12 residues in the CDR3. CDR1 SGHRS and CDR2 YFSETQ come from the germline V gene. The J segment lost 4 bases and the V segment lost 5 bases, leaving 3 bases of the junction unmatched.

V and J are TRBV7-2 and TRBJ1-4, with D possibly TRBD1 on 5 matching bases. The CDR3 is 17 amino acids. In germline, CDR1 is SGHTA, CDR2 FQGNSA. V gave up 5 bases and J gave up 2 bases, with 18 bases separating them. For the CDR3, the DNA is TGTGCCAGCAGCCCGACGAGGAGGGGTGGGACTAATGAAAAACTGTTTTTT. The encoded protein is CASSPTRRGGTNEKLFF.

CDR3 loop: CATSEWDTSYSPLHF. DNA for the CDR3: TGTGCCACCAGTGAGTGGGACACCTCCTATTCACCCCTCCACTTT. This chain uses TRBV24-1 with TRBJ1-6, with D possibly matching TRBD1 (6 bases). Germline V gene lookup returns CDR1 KGHDR and CDR2 SFDVKD. V was clipped by 4 bases and J by 8 bases, with 14 bases between them. The CDR3 length is 15 residues.

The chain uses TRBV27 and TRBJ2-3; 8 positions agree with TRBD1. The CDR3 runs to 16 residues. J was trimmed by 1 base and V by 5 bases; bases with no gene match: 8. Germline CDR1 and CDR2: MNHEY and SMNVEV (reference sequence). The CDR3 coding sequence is TGTGCCAGCAGTGCCCGGACAGGGATAGGCACAGATACGCAGTATTTT. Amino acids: CASSARTGIGTDTQYF.

CDR3 sequence: CASSLADRGYEQYF. For the CDR3, the DNA is TGTGCCAGCAGCTTGGCCGACAGGGGCTACGAGCAGTACTTC. This chain connects TRBV5-6 to TRBJ2-7; 8 nucleotides align to TRBD1. CDR1 and CDR2 (germline): SGHDT, YYEEEE. The CDR3 spans 14 residues. V gave up 0 bases and J gave up 3 bases; unmatched junction bases: 2.

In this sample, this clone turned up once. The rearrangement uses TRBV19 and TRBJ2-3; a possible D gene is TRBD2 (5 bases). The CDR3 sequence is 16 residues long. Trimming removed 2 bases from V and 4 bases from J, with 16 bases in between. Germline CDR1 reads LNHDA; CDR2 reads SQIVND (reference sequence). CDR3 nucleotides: TGTGCCAGTAGTATATTCCGTGAGGGCCCTGCAGATACGCAGTATTTT. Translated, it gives CASSIFREGPADTQYF.

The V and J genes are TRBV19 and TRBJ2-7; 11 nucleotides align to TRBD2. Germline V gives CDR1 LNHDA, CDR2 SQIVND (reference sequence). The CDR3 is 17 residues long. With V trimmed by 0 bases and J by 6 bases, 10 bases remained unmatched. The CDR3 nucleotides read TGTGCCAGTAGTATAGACCTCCGACTAGCGGGAAATATCGAGCAGTACTTC. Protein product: CASSIDLRLAGNIEQYF. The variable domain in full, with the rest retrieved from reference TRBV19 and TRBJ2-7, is DGGITQSPKYLFRKEGQNVTLSCEQNLNHDAMYWYRQDPGQGLRLIYYSQIVNDFQKGDIAEGYSVSREKKESFPLTVTSAQKNPTAFYLCASSIDLRLAGNIEQYFGPGTRLTVT.

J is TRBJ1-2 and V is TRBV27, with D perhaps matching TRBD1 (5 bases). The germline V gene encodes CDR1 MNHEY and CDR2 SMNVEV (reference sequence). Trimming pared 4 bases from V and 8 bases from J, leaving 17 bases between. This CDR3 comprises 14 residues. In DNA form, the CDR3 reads TGTGCCAGCAGTTCACGCACGGGGGATTGGGGCTACACCTTC. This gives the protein CASSSRTGDWGYTF.

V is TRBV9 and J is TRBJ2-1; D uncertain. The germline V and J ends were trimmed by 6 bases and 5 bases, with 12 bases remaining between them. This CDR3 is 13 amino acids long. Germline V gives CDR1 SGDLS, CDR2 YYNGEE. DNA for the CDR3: TGTGCCAGCACCCTCAACAATGACAATGAGCAGTTCTTC. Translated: CASTLNNDNEQFF.

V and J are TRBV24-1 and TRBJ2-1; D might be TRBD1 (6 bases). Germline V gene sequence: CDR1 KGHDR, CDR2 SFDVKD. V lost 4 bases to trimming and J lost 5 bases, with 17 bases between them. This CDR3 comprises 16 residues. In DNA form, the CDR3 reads TGTGCCACCAGTGACGTTCTACAGGGCGTAAACAATGAGCAGTTCTTC. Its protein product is CATSDVLQGVNNEQFF.

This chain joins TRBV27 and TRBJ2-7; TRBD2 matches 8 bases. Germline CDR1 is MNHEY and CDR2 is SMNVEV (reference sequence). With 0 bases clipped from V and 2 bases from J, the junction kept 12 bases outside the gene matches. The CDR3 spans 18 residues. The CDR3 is CASSLSSPRSSGPYEQYF. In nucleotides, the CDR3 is TGTGCCAGCAGTTTATCATCGCCTAGATCTAGCGGGCCCTACGAGCAGTACTTC.

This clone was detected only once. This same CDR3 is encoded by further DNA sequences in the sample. CDR3 residues: CATQGNYGYTF. The CDR3 coding sequence is TGTGCCACCCAGGGGAACTATGGCTACACCTTC. The chain has TRBV2 and TRBJ1-2, with a possible D match to TRBD1 (6 bases). The V end was cut by 10 bases, the J end by 2 bases, with 8 bases between. Germline V gene sequence: CDR1 SNHLY, CDR2 FYNNEI. The CDR3 totals 11 residues.

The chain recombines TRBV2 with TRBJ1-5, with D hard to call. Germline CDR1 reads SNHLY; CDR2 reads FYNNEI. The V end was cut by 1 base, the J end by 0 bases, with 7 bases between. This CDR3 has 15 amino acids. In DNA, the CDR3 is TGTGCCAGCAGTGAAGTAGACATTAGCAATCAGCCCCAGCATTTT. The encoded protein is CASSEVDISNQPQHF. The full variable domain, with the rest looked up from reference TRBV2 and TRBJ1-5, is EPEVTQTPSHQVTQMGQEVILRCVPISNHLYFYWYRQILGQKVEFLVSFYNNEISEKSEIFDDQFSVERPDGSNFTLKIRSTKLEDSAMYFCASSEVDISNQPQHFGDGTRLSIL.

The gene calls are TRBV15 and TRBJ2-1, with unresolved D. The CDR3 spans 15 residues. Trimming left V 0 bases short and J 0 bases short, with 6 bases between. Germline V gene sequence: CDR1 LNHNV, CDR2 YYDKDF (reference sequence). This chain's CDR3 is CATSRDKNSYNEQFF. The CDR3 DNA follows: TGTGCCACCAGCAGAGATAAAAACTCCTACAATGAGCAGTTCTTC.

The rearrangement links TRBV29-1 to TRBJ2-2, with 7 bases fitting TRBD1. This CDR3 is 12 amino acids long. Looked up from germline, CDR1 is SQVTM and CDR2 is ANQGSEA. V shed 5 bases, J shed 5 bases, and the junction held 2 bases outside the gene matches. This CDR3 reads CSVQQGTGELFF. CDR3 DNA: TGCAGCGTTCAACAGGGGACCGGGGAGCTGTTTTTT.

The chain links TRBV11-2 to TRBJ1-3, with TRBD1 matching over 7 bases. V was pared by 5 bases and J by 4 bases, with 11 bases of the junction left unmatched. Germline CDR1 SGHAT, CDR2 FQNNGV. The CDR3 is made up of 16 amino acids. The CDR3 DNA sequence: TGTGCCAGCAGCCCAAGGACAGGCCTAGCCGGAAACACCATATATTTT. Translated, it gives CASSPRTGLAGNTIYF.

CDR3 bases: TGTGCCAGCAGCCAGGGACAGGGGGGTACGCAGTATTTT. Translation: CASSQGQGGTQYF. The rearrangement uses TRBV14 and TRBJ2-3; 11 positions agree with TRBD1. After removal of 3 bases from V and 8 bases from J, the junction contained 1 base not matched to a gene. CDR1 and CDR2 from the germline V gene are SGHDN and FVKESK. This CDR3 is built from 13 residues.

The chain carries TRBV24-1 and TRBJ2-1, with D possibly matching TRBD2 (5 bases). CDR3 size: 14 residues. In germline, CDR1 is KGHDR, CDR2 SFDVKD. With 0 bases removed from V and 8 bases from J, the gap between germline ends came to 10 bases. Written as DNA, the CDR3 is TGTGCCACCAGTGATTTGGATTCCGGGGATGAGCAGTTCTTC. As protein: CATSDLDSGDEQFF.